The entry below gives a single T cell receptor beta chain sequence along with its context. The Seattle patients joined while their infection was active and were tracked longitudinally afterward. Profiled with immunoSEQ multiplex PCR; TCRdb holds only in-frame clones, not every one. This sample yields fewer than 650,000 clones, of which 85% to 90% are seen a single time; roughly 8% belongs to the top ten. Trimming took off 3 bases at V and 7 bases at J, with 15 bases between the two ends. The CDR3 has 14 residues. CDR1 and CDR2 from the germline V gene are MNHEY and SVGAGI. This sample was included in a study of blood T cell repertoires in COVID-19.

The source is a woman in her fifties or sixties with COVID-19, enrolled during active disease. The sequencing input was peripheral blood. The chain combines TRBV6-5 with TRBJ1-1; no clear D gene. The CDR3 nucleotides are TGTGCCAGCAGTTATAGTCCAGTTAGGAGTGAAGCTTTCTTT. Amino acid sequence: CASSYSPVRSEAFF.